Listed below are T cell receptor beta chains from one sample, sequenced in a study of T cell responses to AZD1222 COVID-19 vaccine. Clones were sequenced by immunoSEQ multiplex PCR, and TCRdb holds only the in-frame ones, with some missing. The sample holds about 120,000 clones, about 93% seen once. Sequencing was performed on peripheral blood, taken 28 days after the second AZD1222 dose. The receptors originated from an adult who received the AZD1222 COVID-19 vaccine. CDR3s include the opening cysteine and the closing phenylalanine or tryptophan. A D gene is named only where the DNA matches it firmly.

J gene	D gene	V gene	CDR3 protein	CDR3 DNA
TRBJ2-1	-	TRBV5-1	CASSSQGSYNEQFF	TGCGCCAGCAGCTCTCAAGGAAGTTACAATGAGCAGTTCTTC
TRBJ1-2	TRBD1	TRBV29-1	CSASDRADGYTF	TGCAGCGCATCGGACAGGGCGGATGGCTACACCTTC
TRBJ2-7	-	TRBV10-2	CASRGATAQYF	TGCGCCAGCCGGGGCGCTACGGCGCAGTACTTC
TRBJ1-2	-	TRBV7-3	CASSLGGNYGYTF	TGTGCCAGCAGCTTAGGGGGAAACTATGGCTACACCTTC
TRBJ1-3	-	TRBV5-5	CASTSGNTIYF	TGTGCCAGCACCTCCGGAAACACCATATATTTT
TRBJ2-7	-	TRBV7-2	CASSHGGASYEQYF	TGTGCCAGCAGCCACGGGGGCGCCTCCTACGAGCAGTACTTC
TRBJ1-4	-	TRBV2	CASSADTNEKLFF	TGTGCCAGCAGTGCGGACACTAATGAAAAACTGTTTTTT
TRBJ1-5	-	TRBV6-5	CASSYIESSNQPQHF	TGTGCCAGCAGTTATATAGAAAGTAGCAATCAGCCCCAGCATTTT
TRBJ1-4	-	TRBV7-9	CASSLGGNEKLFF	TGTGCCAGCAGCCTGGGGGGTAATGAAAAACTGTTTTTT
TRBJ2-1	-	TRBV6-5	CASRPEMWSNEQFF	TGTGCCAGCAGACCCGAAATGTGGTCCAATGAGCAGTTCTTC
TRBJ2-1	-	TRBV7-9	CASSLGLAGRGNEQFF	TGTGCCAGCAGCTTAGGTCTAGCCGGCCGGGGTAATGAGCAGTTCTTC